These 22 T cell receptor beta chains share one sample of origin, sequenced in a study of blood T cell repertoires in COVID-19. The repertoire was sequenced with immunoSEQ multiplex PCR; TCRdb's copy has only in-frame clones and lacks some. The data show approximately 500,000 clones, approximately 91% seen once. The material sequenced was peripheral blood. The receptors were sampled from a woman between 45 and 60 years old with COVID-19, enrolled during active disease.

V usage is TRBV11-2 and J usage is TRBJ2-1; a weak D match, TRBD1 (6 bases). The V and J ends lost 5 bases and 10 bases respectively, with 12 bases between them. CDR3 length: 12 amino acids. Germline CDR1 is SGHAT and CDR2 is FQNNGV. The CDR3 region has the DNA TGTGCCAGCAGCCTCGGGGACACAGAGCAGTTCTTC. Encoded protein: CASSLGDTEQFF.

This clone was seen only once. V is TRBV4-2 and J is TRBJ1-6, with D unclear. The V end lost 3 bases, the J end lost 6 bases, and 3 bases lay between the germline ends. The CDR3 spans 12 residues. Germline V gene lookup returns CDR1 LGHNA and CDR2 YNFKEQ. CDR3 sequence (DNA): TGTGCCAGCAGCCATCTTAATTCACCCCTCCACTTT. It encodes CASSHLNSPLHF.

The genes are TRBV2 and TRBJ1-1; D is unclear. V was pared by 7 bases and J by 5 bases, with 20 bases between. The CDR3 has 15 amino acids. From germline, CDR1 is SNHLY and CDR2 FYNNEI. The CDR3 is CASIEAWRRGTEAFF. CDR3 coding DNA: TGTGCCAGCATTGAGGCTTGGAGGCGGGGTACTGAAGCTTTCTTT.

The CDR3 spells CASSVGLDLYEQYF. The CDR3 DNA is TGTGCCAGCAGCGTAGGGCTAGACCTCTACGAGCAGTACTTC. This sequence joins TRBV9 and TRBJ2-7; the D is unclear. Germline assignment: CDR1 SGDLS and CDR2 YYNGEE. CDR3 size: 14 residues. V lost 0 bases to trimming and J lost 3 bases, with 10 bases between them.

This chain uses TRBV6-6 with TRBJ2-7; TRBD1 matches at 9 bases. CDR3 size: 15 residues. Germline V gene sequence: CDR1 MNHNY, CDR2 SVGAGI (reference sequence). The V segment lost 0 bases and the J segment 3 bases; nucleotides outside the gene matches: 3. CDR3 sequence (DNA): TGTGCCAGCAGTTACTCGGAGACAGGGGGCTACGAGCAGTACTTC. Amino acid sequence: CASSYSETGGYEQYF.

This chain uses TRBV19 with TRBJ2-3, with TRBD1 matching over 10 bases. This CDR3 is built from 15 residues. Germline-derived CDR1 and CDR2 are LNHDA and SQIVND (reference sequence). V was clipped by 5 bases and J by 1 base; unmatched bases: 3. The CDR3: CASSGGTGGTDTQYF. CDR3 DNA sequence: TGTGCCAGTAGTGGGGGGACAGGGGGCACAGATACGCAGTATTTT.

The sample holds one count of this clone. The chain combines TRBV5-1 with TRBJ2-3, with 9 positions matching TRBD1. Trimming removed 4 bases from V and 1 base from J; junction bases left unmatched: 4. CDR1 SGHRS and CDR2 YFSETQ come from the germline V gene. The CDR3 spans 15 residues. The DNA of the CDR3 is TGCGCCAGCAGCCGGGACAGGGTAGGCACAGATACGCAGTATTTT. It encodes CASSRDRVGTDTQYF.

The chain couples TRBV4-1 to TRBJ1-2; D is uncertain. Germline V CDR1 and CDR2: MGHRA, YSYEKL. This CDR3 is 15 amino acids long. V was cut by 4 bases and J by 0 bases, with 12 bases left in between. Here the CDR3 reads CASSPGVPTNYGYTF. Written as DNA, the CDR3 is TGCGCCAGCAGCCCCGGTGTCCCAACTAACTATGGCTACACCTTC.

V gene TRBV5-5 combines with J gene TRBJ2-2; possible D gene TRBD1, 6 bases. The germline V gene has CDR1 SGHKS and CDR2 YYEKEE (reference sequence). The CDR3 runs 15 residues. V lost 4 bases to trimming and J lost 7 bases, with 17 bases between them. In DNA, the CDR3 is TGTGCCAGCAGCAATCATGGGGGCGCGGGCGGGGAGCTGTTTTTT. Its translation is CASSNHGGAGGELFF.

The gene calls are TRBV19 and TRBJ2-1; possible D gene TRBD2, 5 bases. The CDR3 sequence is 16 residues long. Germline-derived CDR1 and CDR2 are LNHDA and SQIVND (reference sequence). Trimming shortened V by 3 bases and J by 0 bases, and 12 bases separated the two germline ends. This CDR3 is CASSMRAGLSYNEQFF. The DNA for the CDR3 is TGTGCCAGTAGTATGCGGGCCGGCCTCTCCTACAATGAGCAGTTCTTC.

CDR3 nucleotides: TGCGCCAGCAGCTTGGCCGGTCGATCTGGCTATGGCTACACCTTC. The encoded protein is CASSLAGRSGYGYTF. The V and J genes are TRBV5-1 and TRBJ1-2; D gene ambiguous. With 0 bases removed from V and 4 bases from J, the gap between germline ends came to 13 bases. From germline, CDR1 is SGHRS and CDR2 YFSETQ. CDR3 length: 15 amino acids.

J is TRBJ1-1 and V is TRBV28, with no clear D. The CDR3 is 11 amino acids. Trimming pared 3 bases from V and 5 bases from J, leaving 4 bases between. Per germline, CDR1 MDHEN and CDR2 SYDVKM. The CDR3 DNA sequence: TGTGCCAGCAGTTTGTATACTGAAGCTTTCTTT. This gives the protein CASSLYTEAFF.

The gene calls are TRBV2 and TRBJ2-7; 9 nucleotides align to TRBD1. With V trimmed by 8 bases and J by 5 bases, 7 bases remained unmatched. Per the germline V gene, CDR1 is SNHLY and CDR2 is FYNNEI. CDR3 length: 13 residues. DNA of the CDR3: TGTGCCAGCGGAGGACAGGGGTTCCACGAGCAGTACTTC. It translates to CASGGQGFHEQYF.

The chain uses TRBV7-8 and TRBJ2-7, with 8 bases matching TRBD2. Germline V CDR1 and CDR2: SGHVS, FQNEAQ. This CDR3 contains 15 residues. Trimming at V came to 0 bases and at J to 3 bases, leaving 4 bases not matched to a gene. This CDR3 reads CASSLAERGSYEQYF. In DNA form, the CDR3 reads TGTGCCAGCAGCTTAGCGGAGCGGGGGAGCTACGAGCAGTACTTC.

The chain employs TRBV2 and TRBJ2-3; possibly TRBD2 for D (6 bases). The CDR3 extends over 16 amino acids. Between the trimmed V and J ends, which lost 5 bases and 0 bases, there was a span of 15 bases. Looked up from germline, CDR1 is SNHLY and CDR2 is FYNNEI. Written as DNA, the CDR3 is TGTGCCAGCAGTCCTTCTCCGGCGGGGAGCACAGATACGCAGTATTTT. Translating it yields CASSPSPAGSTDTQYF. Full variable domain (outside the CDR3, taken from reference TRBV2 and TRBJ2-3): EPEVTQTPSHQVTQMGQEVILRCVPISNHLYFYWYRQILGQKVEFLVSFYNNEISEKSEIFDDQFSVERPDGSNFTLKIRSTKLEDSAMYFCASSPSPAGSTDTQYFGPGTRLTVL.

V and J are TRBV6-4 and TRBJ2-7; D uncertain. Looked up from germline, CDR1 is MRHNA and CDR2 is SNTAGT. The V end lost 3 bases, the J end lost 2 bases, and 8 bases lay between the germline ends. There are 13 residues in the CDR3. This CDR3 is CASSEALPYEQYF. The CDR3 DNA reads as TGTGCCAGCAGTGAAGCTCTTCCCTACGAGCAGTACTTC.

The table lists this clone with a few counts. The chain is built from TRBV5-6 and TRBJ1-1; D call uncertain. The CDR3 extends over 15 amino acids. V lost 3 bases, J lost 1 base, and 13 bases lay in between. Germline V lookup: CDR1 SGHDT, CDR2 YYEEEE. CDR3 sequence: CASSSRNPANTEAFF. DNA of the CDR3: TGTGCCAGCAGCTCCAGGAACCCTGCGAACACTGAAGCTTTCTTT.

CDR3 amino acids: CAIRWTGTNTEAFF. The CDR3 bases are TGTGCCATCAGATGGACAGGGACCAACACTGAAGCTTTCTTT. V and J are TRBV10-3 and TRBJ1-1, with 8 bases that match TRBD1. V lost 6 bases to trimming and J lost 2 bases; unmatched junction nucleotides: 5. Germline CDR1 is ENHRY and CDR2 is SYGVKD. This CDR3 has 14 residues.

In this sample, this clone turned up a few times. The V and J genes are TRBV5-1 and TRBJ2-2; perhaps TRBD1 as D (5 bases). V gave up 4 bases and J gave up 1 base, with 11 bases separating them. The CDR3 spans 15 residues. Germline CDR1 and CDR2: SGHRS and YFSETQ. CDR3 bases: TGCGCCAGCAGCGTCTCAGGGATGAACACCGGGGAGCTGTTTTTT. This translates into CASSVSGMNTGELFF.

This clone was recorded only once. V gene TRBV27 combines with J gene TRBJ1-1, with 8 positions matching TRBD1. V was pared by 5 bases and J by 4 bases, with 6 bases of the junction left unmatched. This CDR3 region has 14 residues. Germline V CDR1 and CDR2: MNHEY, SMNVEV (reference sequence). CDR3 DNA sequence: TGTGCCAGCAGTCTACAGGGGGAGGGCACTGAAGCTTTCTTT. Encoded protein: CASSLQGEGTEAFF.

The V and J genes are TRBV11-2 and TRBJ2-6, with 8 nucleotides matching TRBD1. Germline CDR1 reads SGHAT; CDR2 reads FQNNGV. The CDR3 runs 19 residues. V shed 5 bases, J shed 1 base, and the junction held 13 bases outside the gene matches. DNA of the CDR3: TGTGCCAGCAGCGTCGCCCGGCCAGGGGGCTCTTCTGGGGCCAACGTCCTGACTTTC. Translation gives CASSVARPGGSSGANVLTF.

As DNA, the CDR3 is TGTGCCAGCAGCTTAGCAGGGGCTAATCAGCCCCAGCATTTT. Translated, it gives CASSLAGANQPQHF. The chain joins TRBV7-9 to TRBJ1-5; D might be TRBD1 (5 bases). The V gene's germline CDR1 is SEHNR and CDR2 FQNEAQ (reference sequence). The length of the CDR3 is 14 residues. Trimming left V 0 bases short and J 4 bases short, with 7 bases between.